Below are 9 T cell receptor beta chains sequenced from a single sample in a study of blood T cell repertoires in COVID-19. Clones were sequenced by immunoSEQ multiplex PCR, and TCRdb holds only the in-frame ones, with some missing. The table records about 210,000 clones, approximately 82% of them present only once. Sample: peripheral blood. The receptors were gathered from a woman aged 40 to 55 with acute or convalescent COVID-19.

The chain has TRBV4-2 and TRBJ1-6; D unclear. V lost 3 bases and J lost 1, with 19 bases in between. The germline V gene has CDR1 LGHNA and CDR2 YNFKEQ. The CDR3 totals 19 residues. The CDR3 DNA sequence: TGTGCCAGCAGCCATCAAGGTTCCCAGGTTATGTCCTATAATTCACCCCTCCACTTT. Protein sequence: CASSHQGSQVMSYNSPLHF.

The chain carries TRBV6-1 and TRBJ2-1, with 7 bases lining up with TRBD1. CDR3 length: 15 residues. Germline-derived CDR1 and CDR2 are MNHNS and SASEGT. After removal of 4 bases from V and 3 bases from J, the junction contained 6 bases not matched to a gene. The DNA for the CDR3 is TGTGCCAGCAGTGCAACAGGGGTGGGCTACAATGAGCAGTTCTTC. Protein: CASSATGVGYNEQFF.

This clone was seen a few times. V and J are TRBV15 and TRBJ2-1; 8 bases align to TRBD2. J lost 4 bases, V lost 0 bases, and 8 bases had no gene match. The CDR3 consists of 17 residues. From germline, CDR1 is LNHNV and CDR2 YYDKDF (reference sequence). CDR3 region: CATSRDIGSGEYNEQFF. DNA for the CDR3: TGTGCCACCAGCAGAGATATCGGTAGCGGGGAGTACAATGAGCAGTTCTTC.

This clone was seen more than once but under ten times. The gene calls are TRBV3-1 (or the pseudogene TRBV3-2) and TRBJ1-1; D is ambiguous. The CDR3 length is 14 residues. Germline values: CDR1 LGHDT, CDR2 YNNKEL (reference sequence). Trimming removed 2 bases from V and 0 bases from J, with 7 bases in between. The CDR3 reads CASSQQVLNTEAFF. The CDR3 DNA reads as TGTGCCAGCAGCCAACAGGTACTGAACACTGAAGCTTTCTTT.

The rearrangement uses TRBV19 and TRBJ1-1; D unresolved. The V and J ends lost 7 bases and 0 bases respectively, with 12 bases between them. CDR3 length: 14 amino acids. Germline V gene lookup returns CDR1 LNHDA and CDR2 SQIVND (reference sequence). The DNA of the CDR3 is TGTGCCAGTAATCATAGACATCTGAACACTGAAGCTTTCTTT. Translating gives CASNHRHLNTEAFF. The full variable domain, completed using reference TRBV19 and TRBJ1-1, is DGGITQSPKYLFRKEGQNVTLSCEQNLNHDAMYWYRQDPGQGLRLIYYSQIVNDFQKGDIAEGYSVSREKKESFPLTVTSAQKNPTAFYLCASNHRHLNTEAFFGQGTRLTVV.

This chain connects TRBV29-1 to TRBJ1-3; D perhaps matches TRBD1 (5 bases). V dropped 6 bases and J dropped 4 bases, with 16 bases sitting between them. The CDR3 sequence is 14 residues long. Germline V gene lookup returns CDR1 SQVTM and CDR2 ANQGSEA. The CDR3 sequence: CSVDRHFSGNTIYF. Here the CDR3 DNA reads TGCAGCGTCGACAGACATTTCTCGGGAAACACCATATATTTT. Full variable domain (missing parts from reference TRBV29-1 and TRBJ1-3): SAVISQKPSRDICQRGTSLTIQCQVDSQVTMMFWYRQQPGQSLTLIATANQGSEATYESGFVIDKFPISRPNLTFSTLTVSNMSPEDSSIYLCSVDRHFSGNTIYFGEGSWLTVV.

This clone was detected once. The chain recombines TRBV7-9 with TRBJ2-3; 9 nucleotides agree with TRBD2. The CDR3 runs 17 residues. The V and J ends lost 5 bases and 2 bases, in that order; junction bases with no gene match: 11. Germline assignment: CDR1 SEHNR and CDR2 FQNEAQ (reference sequence). The CDR3 loop reads CASSPSHSGRSTDTQYF. CDR3 sequence (DNA): TGTGCCAGCAGCCCGTCGCATAGCGGGAGATCCACAGATACGCAGTATTTT. Full variable domain (rest looked up from reference TRBV7-9 and TRBJ2-3): DTGVSQNPRHKITKRGQNVTFRCDPISEHNRLYWYRQTLGQGPEFLTYFQNEAQLEKSRLLSDRFSAERPKGSFSTLEIQRTEQGDSAMYLCASSPSHSGRSTDTQYFGPGTRLTVL.

V and J are TRBV2 and TRBJ2-2; 8 nucleotides agree with TRBD1. This CDR3 comprises 16 residues. CDR1 is SNHLY, CDR2 FYNNEI, per germline. With 4 bases clipped from V and 4 bases from J, the junction kept 8 bases outside the gene matches. The CDR3 nucleotides read TGTGCCAGCAGTGGGCGTCCAGGGGGCCGCACCGGGGAGCTGTTTTTT. Protein sequence: CASSGRPGGRTGELFF.

The chain links TRBV24-1 to TRBJ1-1; TRBD1 might be the D (6 bases). From germline, CDR1 is KGHDR and CDR2 SFDVKD. The V end was cut by 1 base, the J end by 7 bases, with 12 bases between. The CDR3 totals 14 residues. In DNA, the CDR3 is TGTGCCACCAGTGATTTTCGGGCAGGGGATGAAGCTTTCTTT. This sequence encodes CATSDFRAGDEAFF.